A selection of T cell receptor beta chains follows, all from one sample in a study of blood T cell repertoires in COVID-19. Clones were read by immunoSEQ multiplex PCR, and TCRdb kept only the in-frame ones, dropping some. The data hold 130,000 to 150,000 clones, with roughly three quarters observed a single time. Sequenced sample: peripheral blood. All receptors come from a woman aged 55-75 years with acute or convalescent COVID-19. The CDR3 runs from the conserved cysteine through the conserved F or W. The D gene is left open where the match is weak. A row's size may be missing; if present it is once, few, many or a size class.

>TRBJ2-5|13|-|TRBV4-1|few
TGCGCCAGCAGCCTAGCGGTACAAGAGACCCAGTACTTC
CASSLAVQETQYF
>TRBJ2-5|12|-|TRBV29-1|-
TGCAGCGTTGAGATGTTTCGGGAGACCCAGTACTTC
CSVEMFRETQYF
>TRBJ2-5|12|-|TRBV10-2|-
TGCGCCAGCACATACCGCGGGGAGACCCAGTACTTC
CASTYRGETQYF
>TRBJ2-7|16|-|TRBV25-1|-
TGTGCCAGCAGTGAATCTAACATTCCAGGCCTCTACGAGCAGTACTTC
CASSESNIPGLYEQYF
>TRBJ2-1|13|TRBD1|TRBV11-2|-
TGTGCCAGCAGCACTGACAGGGCAGGTGAGCAGTTCTTC
CASSTDRAGEQFF
>TRBJ2-3|13|-|TRBV19|-
TGTGCCAGCCGTTTACAGGGCACAGATACGCAGTATTTT
CASRLQGTDTQYF
>TRBJ2-2|14|TRBD1|TRBV19|-
TGTGCCAGTAGTAAGACAGGGGTCAGCGGGGAGCTGTTTTTT
CASSKTGVSGELFF
>TRBJ1-6|11|TRBD1|TRBV25-1|-
TGTGCCAGCAGCCCGGGACAGGCGCTTCGCTTT
CASSPGQALRF
>TRBJ2-1|15|TRBD2|TRBV5-6|-
TGTGCCAGCAGCTTGGGTCTAGCGGGAGTAAGCGAGCAGTTCTTC
CASSLGLAGVSEQFF
>TRBJ2-1|14|TRBD2|TRBV19|-
TGTGCCAGTACCCTACTAGCGGGAGTAGCTGAGCAGTTCTTC
CASTLLAGVAEQFF
>TRBJ1-1|14|-|TRBV5-4|-
TGTGCCAGCAGCTTGACCGGGATAAACACTGAAGCTTTCTTT
CASSLTGINTEAFF
>TRBJ1-2|15|TRBD1|TRBV30|few
TGTGCCTGGAGTGGAGGGCCTGTGACAGGGGATGGCTACACCTTC
CAWSGGPVTGDGYTF
>TRBJ2-5|16|TRBD1|TRBV9|-
TGTGCCAGCAGCGCACCCGGGGCAGGGGGTCAAGAGACCCAGTACTTC
CASSAPGAGGQETQYF
>TRBJ2-2|17|TRBD1|TRBV7-9|many
TGTGCCAGCAGCTTAGCTTGGACAGGGGGTTTCACCGGGGAGCTGTTTTTT
CASSLAWTGGFTGELFF
>TRBJ2-7|15|TRBD1|TRBV24-1|-
TGTGCCACCAGTGATTATACTGACAGGGGGTACGAGCAGTACTTC
CATSDYTDRGYEQYF
>TRBJ2-7|14|TRBD1|TRBV30|once
TGTGCCTGGATCCGCCCGGGACAGCCCTACGAGCAGTACTTC
CAWIRPGQPYEQYF
>TRBJ2-3|14|TRBD2|TRBV10-3|-
TGTGCCATCTCGGGGGGAACTAGCACAGATACGCAGTATTTT
CAISGGTSTDTQYF
>TRBJ2-7|17|TRBD1|TRBV18|-
TGTGCCAGCTCACCTATTACGGGACAGATGAGCTCCTACGAGCAGTACTTC
CASSPITGQMSSYEQYF
>TRBJ1-2|15|-|TRBV5-4|once
TGTGCCAGCAGCTTCGGCAGGGTGGATTCGAGGGGCTACACCTTC
CASSFGRVDSRGYTF
>TRBJ1-5|15|-|TRBV6-2/TRBV6-3|-
TGTGCCAGCAGTTATGCAACTTATAGCAATCAGCCCCAGCATTTT
CASSYATYSNQPQHF
>TRBJ1-5|14|TRBD1|TRBV3-1/TRBV3-2|-
TGTGCCAGCAGCCCAGGGGGCGGCAATCAGCCCCAGCATTTT
CASSPGGGNQPQHF
>TRBJ2-3|18|TRBD1|TRBV6-2/TRBV6-3|-
TGTGCCAGCAGTTTGGGACAGCTTTCAGCTCATAGCACAGATACGCAGTATTTT
CASSLGQLSAHSTDTQYF
>TRBJ1-3|17|-|TRBV2|once
TGTGCCAGCCTCCGGAGTCGGAGCCCATCTCTCGGAAACACCATATATTTT
CASLRSRSPSLGNTIYF
>TRBJ1-1|13|-|TRBV2|-
TGTGCGACCGACACGATGATGAACACTGAAGCTTTCTTT
CATDTMMNTEAFF
>TRBJ2-1|14|-|TRBV24-1|-
TGTGCCACCAGTGATTGGACAGATTACAATGAGCAGTTCTTC
CATSDWTDYNEQFF
>TRBJ1-5|15|-|TRBV19|few
TGTGCCAGTAGAGCCTTTAGTCAGGGCAATCAGCCCCAGCATTTT
CASRAFSQGNQPQHF
>TRBJ2-1|15|-|TRBV9|-
TGTGCCAGCAGCGTAGCTTCAGTCTCCTACAATGAGCAGTTCTTC
CASSVASVSYNEQFF
>TRBJ2-2|17|TRBD1|TRBV5-1|-
TGCGCCAGCAGCTTGGGGTTCGGGACAGGGGATACCGGGGAGCTGTTTTTT
CASSLGFGTGDTGELFF
>TRBJ1-5|13|-|TRBV12-3/TRBV12-4|-
TGTGCCAGCAGCAACACAGGGTTACAGCCCCAGCATTTT
CASSNTGLQPQHF
>TRBJ2-7|16|-|TRBV15|-
TGTGCCACCAGCCCTACTTGGACTGCCCTCTCCTACGAGCAGTACTTC
CATSPTWTALSYEQYF
>TRBJ2-6|18|TRBD2|TRBV3-1/TRBV3-2|-
TGTGCCAGCAGCCAGAAACCGGGACTAGCGGAAGGGGCCAACGTCCTGACTTTC
CASSQKPGLAEGANVLTF